These 30 T cell receptor beta chains share one sample of origin, sequenced in a study of T cell responses to AZD1222 COVID-19 vaccine. Only in-frame clones appear in the TCRdb table, and some are missing; sequencing was by immunoSEQ multiplex PCR. The repertoire includes roughly 150,000 clones, about 91% of them detected once, and under 4% sits in the top ten. The source was peripheral blood, collected 28 days after the second AZD1222 dose. These receptors originate from an adult who received the AZD1222 COVID-19 vaccine.

The V call is TRBV7-8, the J call TRBJ1-2; D is unresolved. The germline V gene encodes CDR1 SGHVS and CDR2 FQNEAQ. CDR3 size: 14 residues. Deletions cut 3 bases from V and 7 bases from J, with 15 bases between. The CDR3 region has the DNA TGTGCCAGCAGCTTGGCCAGAACTATGATTGGCTACACCTTC. Its translation: CASSLARTMIGYTF.

V gene TRBV5-4 combines with J gene TRBJ2-2; 12 bases match TRBD1. Trimming took 0 bases from V and 6 from J; bases not matched to a gene: 9. CDR3 length equals 18 residues. The germline V gene encodes CDR1 SGHNT and CDR2 YYREEE (reference sequence). CDR3 sequence reads: CASSLVFAGTGGPGELFF. The CDR3 nucleotides read TGTGCCAGCAGCTTGGTGTTCGCCGGGACAGGGGGCCCCGGGGAGCTGTTTTTT.

This chain joins TRBV19 and TRBJ2-2; 7 nucleotides match TRBD1. The junction had 18 bases not matched to a gene; V was cut back by 10 bases and J by 4 bases. The CDR3 runs 17 residues. Germline V gives CDR1 LNHDA, CDR2 SQIVND (reference sequence). The CDR3 here is CATSHRPQGIITGELFF. The CDR3 nucleotides are TGTGCCACCAGTCATAGGCCACAGGGGATAATCACCGGGGAGCTGTTTTTT.

The rearrangement joins TRBV19 to TRBJ2-1; 12 nucleotides line up with TRBD2. The CDR3 has 15 amino acids. Germline CDR1 is LNHDA and CDR2 is SQIVND (reference sequence). V was clipped by 6 bases and J by 3 bases; unmatched bases: 3. The CDR3 sequence is CASRRTSGDYNEQFF. The CDR3 nucleotides read TGTGCCAGTAGGAGGACTAGCGGGGACTACAATGAGCAGTTCTTC.

The chain couples TRBV20-1 to TRBJ2-1; perhaps D is TRBD1 or TRBD2 (5 bases each). Germline V CDR1 and CDR2: DFQATT, SNEGSKA (reference sequence). The CDR3 is 17 amino acids. Trimming stripped 3 bases from V and 2 bases from J, with 20 bases between. The CDR3 bases are TGCAGTGCTAGTAGGATCAAAACAGGACTCCCCTACAATGAGCAGTTCTTC. This encodes CSASRIKTGLPYNEQFF.

V usage is TRBV30 and J usage is TRBJ1-2; tentative D call: TRBD1 (5 bases). Germline V lookup: CDR1 GTSNPN, CDR2 SVGIG (reference sequence). This CDR3 contains 16 residues. Between the trimmed V and J ends, which lost 2 bases and 5 bases, there was a span of 21 bases. The CDR3 region has the DNA TGTGCCTGGAGTCCGCGCAGACAGCCGGGTCGGTATGGCTACACCTTC. Amino acids: CAWSPRRQPGRYGYTF.

The chain links TRBV4-1 to TRBJ1-1; D perhaps matches TRBD1 (6 bases). This CDR3 contains 16 residues. V lost 0 bases, J lost 5 bases, and 16 bases lay in between. Germline assignment: CDR1 MGHRA and CDR2 YSYEKL. In DNA, the CDR3 is TGCGCCAGCAGCCAAGATCAAGGGGCAGGGGTGACTGAAGCTTTCTTT. Its translation: CASSQDQGAGVTEAFF.

The V call is TRBV19, the J call TRBJ1-5, with TRBD1 matching over 8 bases. Germline V gives CDR1 LNHDA, CDR2 SQIVND (reference sequence). The V gene end was trimmed by 8 bases and the J gene end by 3 bases; junction bases not matched to a gene: 12. The CDR3 runs to 16 residues. CDR3 in amino acids: CASSRRTGTNNQPQHF. CDR3 DNA: TGTGCCAGTTCGCGGAGGACAGGGACGAACAATCAGCCCCAGCATTTT.

The genes are TRBV29-1 and TRBJ1-2, with 8 bases that match TRBD1. Per germline, CDR1 SQVTM and CDR2 ANQGSEA. V shed 4 bases and J 4 bases; nucleotides not matched to a gene: 8. This CDR3 has 14 residues. In DNA, the CDR3 is TGCAGCGTTGTTCCCCGGGACAGGTCCTATGGCTACACCTTC. Translating it yields CSVVPRDRSYGYTF.

The chain is built from TRBV12-5 and TRBJ2-1; 8 bases map to TRBD2. CDR3 length: 14 residues. The germline CDR1 and CDR2 sequences are LGHNT and FRNRAP. V was clipped by 7 bases and J by 8 bases; unmatched bases: 10. The CDR3 spells CASASGTRRDEQFF. The CDR3 DNA is TGTGCTAGTGCCTCCGGGACTAGGCGCGATGAGCAGTTCTTC.

The V call is TRBV7-2, the J call TRBJ2-5; 10 positions agree with TRBD2. Germline V CDR1 and CDR2: SGHTA, FQGNSA. Trimming cost V 6 bases and J 3 bases; bases outside gene matches: 13. This CDR3 comprises 17 residues. CDR3 nucleotide sequence: TGTGCCAGCAGGCAGACAGCAGCGGGGGGGCCTGAAGAGACCCAGTACTTC. This gives the protein CASRQTAAGGPEETQYF.

This sequence joins TRBV30 and TRBJ2-4, with D possibly matching TRBD2 (6 bases). The germline CDR1 and CDR2 sequences are GTSNPN and SVGIG (reference sequence). CDR3 length: 15 residues. The ends were cut back, 3 bases at V and 1 base at J, with 13 bases in the middle. CDR3: CAWSASGWAKNIQYF. The CDR3 coding sequence is TGTGCCTGGAGCGCCAGCGGGTGGGCCAAAAACATTCAGTACTTC. Filled out from reference TRBV30 and TRBJ2-4, the complete variable domain reads SQTIHQWPATLVQPVGSPLSLECTVEGTSNPNLYWYRQAAGRGLQLLFYSVGIGQISSEVPQNLSASRPQDRQFILSSKKLLLSDSGFYLCAWSASGWAKNIQYFGAGTRLSVL.

This chain connects TRBV24-1 to TRBJ2-3; no clear D gene. The CDR3 spans 12 residues. Between the trimmed V and J ends, which lost 8 bases and 9 bases, there was a span of 14 bases. Germline V gene lookup returns CDR1 KGHDR and CDR2 SFDVKD. CDR3 coding DNA: TGTGCCACCAAATCCTCGCAGTCCACGCAGTATTTT. Translation gives CATKSSQSTQYF.

This chain joins TRBV7-9 and TRBJ2-3; D remains ambiguous. Germline V gene data show CDR1 as SEHNR and CDR2 as FQNEAQ (reference sequence). Between the trimmed V and J ends, which lost 4 bases and 5 bases, there was a span of 10 bases. This CDR3 has 13 residues. CDR3 sequence reads: CASSSGRGDTQYF. Written as DNA, the CDR3 is TGTGCCAGCAGCTCCGGACGTGGAGATACGCAGTATTTT.

CDR3 sequence reads: CASQPKGGWNTEAFF. CDR3 coding DNA: TGTGCTAGCCAACCGAAGGGGGGCTGGAACACTGAAGCTTTCTTT. The rearrangement uses TRBV12-5 and TRBJ1-1, with TRBD1 as a possible D gene (6 bases). Germline V CDR1 and CDR2: LGHNT, FRNRAP. This CDR3 contains 15 residues. V was cut by 9 bases and J by 1 base, with 18 bases left in between.

The chain has TRBV7-2 and TRBJ2-7; tentatively, D is TRBD1 (6 bases). V was cut by 5 bases and J by 9 bases, with 17 bases left in between. This CDR3 comprises 13 residues. CDR1 and CDR2 (germline): SGHTA, FQGNSA. The CDR3 is CASSPTGIWWQYF. The CDR3 DNA follows: TGTGCCAGCAGCCCGACAGGAATTTGGTGGCAGTACTTC.

The V call is TRBV29-1, the J call TRBJ2-2; no reliable D call. CDR1 and CDR2 (germline): SQVTM, ANQGSEA. The V and J ends lost 3 bases and 5 bases respectively, with 4 bases between them. The CDR3 has 11 amino acids. The CDR3 reads CSVDGTGELFF. The CDR3 bases are TGCAGCGTTGACGGAACCGGGGAGCTGTTTTTT.

This clone was counted only a few times. The V gene is TRBV6-5, the J gene TRBJ2-1; D unresolved. The V gene lost 2 bases and the J gene lost 9 bases, with 14 bases spanning the gap. Looked up from germline, CDR1 is MNHEY and CDR2 is SVGAGI. The CDR3 runs to 14 residues. This chain's CDR3 is CASSYRTEIAEQFF. The CDR3 DNA reads as TGTGCCAGCAGTTACCGTACAGAAATAGCTGAGCAGTTCTTC.

V usage is TRBV6-5 and J usage is TRBJ2-1, with a possible D match to TRBD1 (5 bases). CDR1 is MNHEY and CDR2 is SVGAGI in the germline V gene. The ends were cut back, 3 bases at V and 7 bases at J, with 13 bases in the middle. The CDR3 spans 14 residues. The CDR3: CASSYSGQRNEQFF. In nucleotides, the CDR3 is TGTGCCAGCAGTTATTCAGGGCAGAGAAATGAGCAGTTCTTC.

The V call is TRBV7-8, the J call TRBJ1-1; D is unresolved. CDR3 length equals 12 residues. The germline gives CDR1 SGHVS, CDR2 FQNEAQ. V lost 5 bases and J lost 7, with 11 bases in between. Here the CDR3 DNA reads TGTGCCAGCAGCCCAAGCCTAGGTGAAGCTTTCTTT. It is translated as CASSPSLGEAFF.

The chain is built from TRBV24-1 and TRBJ2-1, with D perhaps TRBD2 (6 bases). The germline gives CDR1 KGHDR, CDR2 SFDVKD. CDR3 length: 19 residues. V dropped 0 bases and J dropped 0 bases, with 17 bases sitting between them. The CDR3 protein is CATSDLSSSVTSSYNEQFF. The CDR3 coding sequence is TGTGCCACCAGTGATTTGTCGTCTAGCGTTACGAGCTCCTACAATGAGCAGTTCTTC.

The chain recombines TRBV5-1 with TRBJ2-7, with 8 bases aligning to TRBD1. The ends lost 0 bases at V and 5 bases at J; junction bases unmatched: 1. The CDR3 covers 13 residues. CDR1 SGHRS and CDR2 YFSETQ come from the germline V gene. This CDR3 reads CASSLVTGDEQYF. CDR3 nucleotide sequence: TGCGCCAGCAGCTTGGTGACAGGGGACGAGCAGTACTTC.

With respect to this clone: The junction and the germline gene differ at one end; a read error may be behind it. The chain couples TRBV5-5 to TRBJ2-2; 8 bases match TRBD1. Germline V gives CDR1 SGHKS, CDR2 YYEKEE (reference sequence). CDR3 length equals 15 residues. This chain's CDR3 is CASSHRQGNAGELFF. CDR3 DNA sequence: TGTGCCAGCAGCCACAGACAGGGGAACGCCGGGGAGCTGTTTTTT.

This chain uses TRBV2 with TRBJ1-5; 8 bases are a match to TRBD1. CDR1 is SNHLY and CDR2 is FYNNEI in the germline V gene. The trim removed 4 bases at V and 6 bases at J, leaving 8 bases unmatched. The CDR3 has 15 amino acids. This CDR3 is CASSGVRDRSQPQHF. The CDR3 nucleotides are TGTGCCAGCAGTGGCGTCCGGGACAGGAGTCAGCCCCAGCATTTT.

V gene TRBV21-1 combines with J gene TRBJ1-2; TRBD1 is taken as the D call from the table, unchecked against the DNA. TRBV21-1 is an annotated pseudogene. The CDR3 loop spans 15 amino acids. The CDR3 sequence is CASSRDRGYPWGYTF. The CDR3 nucleotides read TGTGCCAGCAGCCGGGACAGGGGGTACCCCTGGGGCTACACCTTC.

This chain uses TRBV19 with TRBJ2-1; 9 bases align to TRBD2. The CDR3 runs 17 residues. Per germline, CDR1 LNHDA and CDR2 SQIVND (reference sequence). The V gene end was trimmed by 3 bases and the J gene end by 0 bases; junction bases not matched to a gene: 6. The DNA for the CDR3 is TGTGCCAGTAGTATCCGGGTTAGCGGGGGCTCCTACAATGAGCAGTTCTTC. Translating it yields CASSIRVSGGSYNEQFF. The whole variable domain, filled in from reference TRBV19 and TRBJ2-1, reads DGGITQSPKYLFRKEGQNVTLSCEQNLNHDAMYWYRQDPGQGLRLIYYSQIVNDFQKGDIAEGYSVSREKKESFPLTVTSAQKNPTAFYLCASSIRVSGGSYNEQFFGPGTRLTVL.

This clone was seen just once. This chain connects TRBV18 to TRBJ2-2; 7 bases map to TRBD2. The V and J ends lost 2 bases and 1 base, in that order; junction bases with no gene match: 1. CDR1 and CDR2 (germline): KGHSH, LQKENI. The CDR3 length is 15 residues. CDR3: CASSPGTMNTGELFF. DNA for the CDR3: TGTGCCAGCTCACCAGGGACTATGAACACCGGGGAGCTGTTTTTT.

The chain couples TRBV11-2 to TRBJ2-7; D is uncertain. Germline V gene lookup returns CDR1 SGHAT and CDR2 FQNNGV. The CDR3 runs 12 residues. The ends were cut back, 2 bases at V and 12 bases at J, with 14 bases in the middle. CDR3 loop: CASSLPSLPSYF. CDR3 coding DNA: TGTGCCAGCAGCTTACCTTCTCTCCCATCGTACTTC.

This chain joins TRBV19 and TRBJ1-2; 9 bases are shared with TRBD1. Germline V gene lookup returns CDR1 LNHDA and CDR2 SQIVND (reference sequence). This CDR3 has 14 residues. The J segment lost 5 bases and the V segment lost 3 bases, leaving 4 bases of the junction unmatched. The CDR3 here is CASSIGTGTYGYTF. The CDR3 bases are TGTGCCAGTAGTATTGGGACAGGGACATATGGCTACACCTTC. Combining the CDR3 with reference TRBV19 and TRBJ1-2 gives the whole variable domain DGGITQSPKYLFRKEGQNVTLSCEQNLNHDAMYWYRQDPGQGLRLIYYSQIVNDFQKGDIAEGYSVSREKKESFPLTVTSAQKNPTAFYLCASSIGTGTYGYTFGSGTRLTVV.

The chain links TRBV5-4 to TRBJ2-1; 9 bases are shared with TRBD2. With 6 bases clipped from V and 0 bases from J, the junction kept 13 bases outside the gene matches. The CDR3 contains 18 residues. The germline CDR1 and CDR2 sequences are SGHNT and YYREEE (reference sequence). CDR3 DNA sequence: TGTGCCAGCAAGCCCGGGACTAGCTTACCGAGCTCCTACAATGAGCAGTTCTTC. It specifies CASKPGTSLPSSYNEQFF. Drawing the rest from reference TRBV5-4 and TRBJ2-1, the complete variable domain is ETGVTQSPTHLIKTRGQQVTLRCSSQSGHNTVSWYQQALGQGPQFIFQYYREEENGRGNFPPRFSGLQFPNYSSELNVNALELDDSALYLCASKPGTSLPSSYNEQFFGPGTRLTVL.